What follows are 5 T cell receptor beta chains derived from one specimen sequenced in a study of blood T cell repertoires in COVID-19. Sequencing used immunoSEQ multiplex PCR; TCRdb keeps in-frame clones, though not all of them. The sample lists some 290,000 clones; roughly 91% were seen once. The sample taken for sequencing was peripheral blood. The receptor set was obtained from a woman in her twenties or thirties with COVID-19, enrolled during active disease.

The chain's CDR3 is CTSRRRAGNNYGYTF. Written as DNA, the CDR3 is TGCACCAGCCGACGGAGGGCAGGAAATAACTATGGCTACACCTTC. The rearrangement joins TRBV1 to TRBJ1-2. TRBV1 is annotated as a pseudogene. The CDR3 covers 15 residues.

J is TRBJ2-7 and V is TRBV15; TRBD1 agrees at 8 bases. V was clipped by 6 bases and J by 3 bases; unmatched bases: 7. CDR1 is LNHNV, CDR2 YYDKDF, per germline (reference sequence). This CDR3 comprises 14 residues. In DNA form, the CDR3 reads TGTGCCACCAGTAAGACAGGGGAAAGCTACGAGCAGTACTTC. Protein sequence: CATSKTGESYEQYF.

The V gene is TRBV13, the J gene TRBJ2-7, with 7 nucleotides matching TRBD2. V lost 5 bases and J lost 3; bases outside the gene matches: 10. The CDR3 is 15 amino acids. Germline V gene data show CDR1 as PRHDT and CDR2 as FYEKMQ (reference sequence). In DNA, the CDR3 is TGTGCCAGCAGCCTGTCGGGGGGTGGAGTCTACGAGCAGTACTTC. Its protein product is CASSLSGGGVYEQYF.

The chain uses TRBV23-1 and TRBJ2-1, with 7 bases that match TRBD1. TRBV23-1 is labeled an ORF, and its function is uncertain. The junction had 17 bases not matched to a gene; V was cut back by 6 bases and J by 9 bases. This CDR3 is 16 amino acids long. The CDR3 protein is CASSHNRDRGRGEQFF. CDR3 DNA: TGCGCCAGCAGCCACAACCGGGACAGAGGCCGGGGTGAGCAGTTCTTC.

The rearrangement uses TRBV27 and TRBJ1-6, with 8 bases aligning to TRBD1. The CDR3 has 16 residues. V was pared by 0 bases and J by 10 bases, with 8 bases of the junction left unmatched. The V gene's germline CDR1 is MNHEY and CDR2 SMNVEV (reference sequence). CDR3 nucleotides: TGTGCCAGCAGTTTATCGGCCGGGACAGGTCAATCACCCCTCCACTTT. As protein: CASSLSAGTGQSPLHF.